This T cell receptor (beta chain) was sequenced during a study of CD8+ T cells in alopecia areata. cDNA reverse transcribed from extracted RNA served as the sequencing template. Method: immunoSEQ multiplex PCR; TCRdb's copy keeps in-frame clones and lacks some. The sample holds roughly 30,000 clones, about two thirds seen once. The sample consisted of NKG2D-high CD8+ T cells sorted from blood. The receptor's source is a human donor with alopecia areata.

The CDR3 bases are TGCGCCAGCAGCCAAGTCGGTGGACCATTATACGAGCAGTACTTC. Encoded protein: CASSQVGGPLYEQYF. The V and J genes are TRBV4-1 and TRBJ2-7, with D unresolved. Germline CDR1 MGHRA, CDR2 YSYEKL. V lost 1 base and J 4 bases, leaving 14 bases between the germline ends. CDR3 size: 15 residues.